This T cell receptor beta chain derives from a study of identical twins. The germline V gene encodes CDR1 LGHNA and CDR2 YSLEER. The CDR3 totals 15 residues. The ends lost 1 base at V and 1 base at J; junction bases unmatched: 3. From the 5' RACE reads, TCRdb called clonotypes with MiXCR, one entry per CDR3 protein. The table includes hundreds of thousands of distinct CDR3 sequences, 8.5% to 9.5% detected once. At least ten counts were recorded for this clonotype. These data were also reused for a study on yellow fever vaccine responses in identical twins.

The V gene is TRBV4-3, the J gene TRBJ2-7, with TRBD2 identical over 8 bases. Sequencing used PBMCs. The clonotype was recovered from a woman younger than 30 in good health. CDR3 amino acids: CASSQGLAGSYEQYF. The CDR3 DNA reads TGCGCCAGCAGCCAAGGATTAGCGGGATCCTACGAGCAGTACTTC.